This T cell receptor beta chain was recorded in a study of T cells in localized non-small cell lung cancer. Study results and caveats: Of the top 100 tumor clones, median around 60 were in adjacent lung, 25 to 35 among its top 100. Clonality peaked in uninvolved adjacent lung rather than tumor. Longer overall survival was seen with higher T cell density measured in blood.

TCRdb's table, derived via immunoSEQ multiplex PCR, lists solely in-frame clones and lacks some. The data contain around 41,000 clones, 75% to 85% of them seen just once; the ten biggest clones take up 7% to 8.5%. Notes on this clone: Its specificity is not known.

The sequences come from PBMCs, collected before any cancer treatment. This TCR derives from a man aged 35-75 years with stage II lung adenocarcinoma.

Here the CDR3 reads CASLGGTGYTF. The CDR3 bases are TGTGCCAGTTTGGGGGGCACTGGCTACACCTTC. The rearrangement uses TRBV6-6 and TRBJ1-2; possibly TRBD1 for D (6 bases). The germline V gene encodes CDR1 MNHNY and CDR2 SVGAGI (reference sequence). The CDR3 length is 11 residues. V was pared by 9 bases and J by 7 bases, with 12 bases between.